These 23 T cell receptor beta chains came from one sample sequenced in a study of T-cell memory formation after mild COVID-19. TCRdb passed the 5' RACE reads through MiXCR, listing each CDR3 protein once. Counted here are about 130,000 distinct CDR3 sequences, about 17% occurring once; the ten biggest clones make up approximately 4.7%. The specimen sequenced was PBMCs or a T cell subset sorted from them (not recorded which). Every receptor here comes from a man aged 18 to 29 who had mild COVID-19 (a few samples of this study predate the infection). Cell type and time point are not known.

The chain uses TRBV6-2 or TRBV6-3 and TRBJ2-5; D is possibly TRBD1 (5 bases). Trimming took 10 bases from V and 2 from J, leaving 14 bases between them. Germline CDR1 MNHEY, CDR2 SVGEGT. This CDR3 region has 13 residues. CDR3 sequence: CATRVGAQETQYF. CDR3 coding DNA: TGTGCCACTCGAGTAGGGGCTCAAGAGACCCAGTACTTC.

The genes are TRBV4-2 and TRBJ1-5; 9 nucleotides align to TRBD1. With V trimmed by 5 bases and J by 4 bases, 12 bases remained unmatched. This CDR3 has 17 residues. Germline V gene sequence: CDR1 LGHNA, CDR2 YNFKEQ. CDR3 loop: CASSKVAGTGTNQPQHF. As DNA, the CDR3 is TGTGCCAGCAGCAAGGTAGCCGGGACAGGGACGAATCAGCCCCAGCATTTT.

V gene TRBV20-1 combines with J gene TRBJ2-7, with 9 positions matching TRBD1. Germline trimming cut 3 bases from V and 3 bases from J; bases unmatched to any gene: 9. The length of the CDR3 is 15 residues. The germline CDR1 and CDR2 sequences are DFQATT and SNEGSKA (reference sequence). The chain's CDR3 is CSARETGQGYYEQYF. The CDR3, as DNA: TGCAGTGCTAGGGAAACGGGACAGGGCTACTACGAGCAGTACTTC.

The chain employs TRBV7-2 and TRBJ2-3; TRBD2 agrees at 12 bases. Germline V gives CDR1 SGHTA, CDR2 FQGNSA. This CDR3 contains 18 residues. V shed 5 bases and J 0 bases; nucleotides not matched to a gene: 9. DNA for the CDR3: TGTGCCAGCAGCCGACGGCTAGCGGGGGGGACTAGCACAGATACGCAGTATTTT. This sequence encodes CASSRRLAGGTSTDTQYF.

The V gene is TRBV29-1, the J gene TRBJ2-5; weak D call: TRBD2 (7 bases). Germline-derived CDR1 and CDR2 are SQVTM and ANQGSEA. The CDR3 is 17 residues long. The V end lost 0 bases, the J end lost 5 bases, and 22 bases lay between the germline ends. Here the CDR3 reads CSVEDLAGGLGSETQYF. The DNA for the CDR3 is TGCAGCGTTGAAGATCTTGCCGGGGGGCTTGGCTCTGAGACCCAGTACTTC.

This clonotype was detected only a few times. The V call is TRBV5-1, the J call TRBJ2-2, with TRBD2 identical over 9 bases. Germline V gene lookup returns CDR1 SGHRS and CDR2 YFSETQ. There are 16 residues in the CDR3. The trim removed 4 bases at V and 3 bases at J, leaving 7 bases unmatched. CDR3 coding DNA: TGCGCCAGCAGCCTCATAGCGGGGGACGACACCGGGGAGCTGTTTTTT. Translated, it gives CASSLIAGDDTGELFF.

This clonotype was picked up one time. The V and J genes are TRBV21-1 and TRBJ1-3; the listed D gene, TRBD1, was not tested against the DNA. TRBV21-1 corresponds to a pseudogene. The CDR3 is 17 residues long. The CDR3 nucleotides are TGTGCCAGCAGCAAAGGGATCGACAGGGGGTCTGGAAACACCATATATTTT. Its protein is CASSKGIDRGSGNTIYF.

This clonotype was counted a few times. The J gene is TRBJ2-3, the V gene TRBV7-9, with D perhaps assigned TRBD1 or TRBD2 (7 bases each). The germline CDR1 and CDR2 sequences are SEHNR and FQNEAQ (reference sequence). Deletions cut 3 bases from V and 7 bases from J, with 17 bases between. The CDR3 is made up of 15 amino acids. In nucleotides, the CDR3 is TGTGCCAGCAGCTTCCGGGGGGACAGCTTTTATACGCAGTATTTT. Amino acids: CASSFRGDSFYTQYF.

V usage is TRBV15 and J usage is TRBJ1-5, with D hard to call. The CDR3 has 12 amino acids. Germline-derived CDR1 and CDR2 are LNHNV and YYDKDF (reference sequence). V lost 0 bases, J lost 11 bases, and 8 bases lay in between. The CDR3 protein is CATSRDMGTQHF. CDR3 DNA sequence: TGTGCCACCAGCAGAGATATGGGGACCCAGCATTTT. Full variable domain (rest looked up from reference TRBV15 and TRBJ1-5): DAMVIQNPRYQVTQFGKPVTLSCSQTLNHNVMYWYQQKSSQAPKLLFHYYDKDFNNEADTPDNFQSRRPNTSFCFLDIRSPGLGDTAMYLCATSRDMGTQHFGDGTRLSIL.

The V gene is TRBV19, the J gene TRBJ1-2; 7 positions agree with TRBD1. Looked up from germline, CDR1 is LNHDA and CDR2 is SQIVND (reference sequence). This CDR3 region has 12 residues. The CDR3 is CATQGTNYGYTF. The CDR3, as DNA: TGTGCTACACAGGGGACCAACTATGGCTACACCTTC.

Worth noting for this clonotype: At one boundary the junction diverges from the germline segment, which might be a read error. The V and J genes are TRBV3-1 and TRBJ2-7, with a weak D call TRBD2 (6 bases). CDR3 length: 12 residues. Germline V gives CDR1 LGHDT, CDR2 YNNKEL (reference sequence). For the CDR3, the DNA is TGTGCCAGCAGCCAAGAGAGAGGGGAGGTGAACTTC. Its translation is CASSQERGEVNF.

This clonotype has more than one count but fewer than ten. This rearrangement joins TRBV2 to TRBJ1-2; maybe TRBD1 (6 bases). The CDR3 spans 11 residues. Germline CDR1 is SNHLY and CDR2 is FYNNEI. V was trimmed by 7 bases and J by 3 bases, leaving 6 bases between them. The CDR3 is CASNRDYGYTF. As DNA, the CDR3 is TGTGCCAGCAACAGGGACTATGGCTACACCTTC. The variable domain in full, with the rest retrieved from reference TRBV2 and TRBJ1-2, is EPEVTQTPSHQVTQMGQEVILRCVPISNHLYFYWYRQILGQKVEFLVSFYNNEISEKSEIFDDQFSVERPDGSNFTLKIRSTKLEDSAMYFCASNRDYGYTFGSGTRLTVV.

The chain is built from TRBV4-1 and TRBJ1-2; 9 positions agree with TRBD1. Looked up from germline, CDR1 is MGHRA and CDR2 is YSYEKL. V shed 4 bases, J shed 7 bases, and the junction held 7 bases outside the gene matches. The CDR3 contains 14 residues. The CDR3, as DNA: TGCGCCAGCAGCCTCGCCGGGACAGGGTTTGGCTACACCTTC. Amino acid sequence: CASSLAGTGFGYTF.

This rearrangement joins TRBV7-9 to TRBJ1-6; weak D call: TRBD1 (5 bases). Germline V lookup: CDR1 SEHNR, CDR2 FQNEAQ (reference sequence). With 5 bases removed from V and 9 bases from J, the gap between germline ends came to 17 bases. The CDR3 is 15 amino acids. CDR3 protein: CASSGGQGGGSPLHF. The DNA of the CDR3 is TGTGCCAGCAGCGGGGGTCAGGGAGGAGGTTCACCCCTCCACTTT. Complete variable domain (other parts from reference TRBV7-9 and TRBJ1-6): DTGVSQNPRHKITKRGQNVTFRCDPISEHNRLYWYRQTLGQGPEFLTYFQNEAQLEKSRLLSDRFSAERPKGSFSTLEIQRTEQGDSAMYLCASSGGQGGGSPLHFGNGTRLTVT.

A few counts support this clonotype. V usage is TRBV3-1 and J usage is TRBJ1-2; D not resolved. Germline V gene sequence: CDR1 LGHDT, CDR2 YNNKEL (reference sequence). The V gene lost 7 bases and the J gene lost 4 bases, with 13 bases spanning the gap. The length of the CDR3 is 13 residues. This CDR3 reads CASTSSHVYGYTF. As DNA, the CDR3 is TGTGCCAGCACCTCCTCGCACGTCTATGGCTACACCTTC.

The rearrangement joins TRBV20-1 to TRBJ1-6; 7 nucleotides match TRBD1. CDR1 and CDR2 (germline): DFQATT, SNEGSKA (reference sequence). This CDR3 has 14 amino acids. The J segment lost 9 bases and the V segment lost 2 bases, leaving 7 bases of the junction unmatched. CDR3 DNA: TGCAGTGCTAGAAACGACAGGGATGGTTCACCCCTCCACTTT. Translated, it gives CSARNDRDGSPLHF.

This clonotype was seen only a few times. This chain connects TRBV7-2 to TRBJ2-5; perhaps TRBD1 as D (6 bases). The CDR3 sequence is 16 residues long. V was cut by 0 bases and J by 5 bases, with 16 bases left in between. From germline, CDR1 is SGHTA and CDR2 FQGNSA. In DNA form, the CDR3 reads TGTGCCAGCAGCTTAGCCCTCGACAGGCGACGGGAGACCCAGTACTTC. Translating it yields CASSLALDRRRETQYF.

J is TRBJ1-5 and V is TRBV20-1; weak D call: TRBD1 (6 bases). The V gene's germline CDR1 is DFQATT and CDR2 SNEGSKA (reference sequence). V was clipped by 8 bases and J by 5 bases, with 13 bases between them. The CDR3 runs to 12 residues. The CDR3 loop is CSQASGDQPQHF. The DNA of the CDR3 is TGCAGTCAGGCGTCAGGGGATCAGCCCCAGCATTTT.

Only a few counts were recorded for this clonotype. V is TRBV5-1 and J is TRBJ2-3, with 8 nucleotides matching TRBD1. V lost 5 bases and J lost 1; bases outside the gene matches: 3. This CDR3 region has 14 residues. Germline-derived CDR1 and CDR2 are SGHRS and YFSETQ. The CDR3 sequence is CASRSTGGTDTQYF. In DNA, the CDR3 is TGCGCCAGCAGGTCGACAGGGGGCACAGATACGCAGTATTTT.

This chain links TRBV7-2 with TRBJ2-1; D remains unclear. V gave up 0 bases and J gave up 4 bases, with 4 bases separating them. Germline V gene sequence: CDR1 SGHTA, CDR2 FQGNSA. The CDR3 runs to 13 residues. CDR3 region: CASSLADYNEQFF. In nucleotides, the CDR3 is TGTGCCAGCAGCTTAGCGGATTACAATGAGCAGTTCTTC.

The chain recombines TRBV7-2 with TRBJ2-1; TRBD2 aligns across 8 bases. Germline trimming cut 2 bases from V and 9 bases from J; bases unmatched to any gene: 15. This CDR3 is 17 amino acids long. Germline CDR1 SGHTA, CDR2 FQGNSA. Written as DNA, the CDR3 is TGTGCCAGCAGCTTACAGGCCGGCGGGGGGCGGAGTAGTGAGCAGTTCTTC. This encodes CASSLQAGGGRSSEQFF.

This clonotype was detected only a few times. The chain combines TRBV9 with TRBJ2-5; 9 positions agree with TRBD2. Germline CDR1 SGDLS, CDR2 YYNGEE. The CDR3 consists of 18 residues. With V trimmed by 0 bases and J by 0 bases, 9 bases remained unmatched. The CDR3 bases are TGTGCCAGCAGCGTAGCTGGGGTCACTAGCGGGTACCAAGAGACCCAGTACTTC. The encoded protein is CASSVAGVTSGYQETQYF.

This clonotype has more than one count but fewer than ten. The rearrangement uses TRBV7-8 and TRBJ1-1, with a weak D call TRBD1 (5 bases). There are 16 residues in the CDR3. The V end lost 1 base, the J end lost 5 bases, and 17 bases lay between the germline ends. Germline CDR1 is SGHVS and CDR2 is FQNEAQ. As DNA, the CDR3 is TGTGCCAGCAGCTTAGTTGGGGCGTGGGGGACGACTGAAGCTTTCTTT. This translates into CASSLVGAWGTTEAFF.